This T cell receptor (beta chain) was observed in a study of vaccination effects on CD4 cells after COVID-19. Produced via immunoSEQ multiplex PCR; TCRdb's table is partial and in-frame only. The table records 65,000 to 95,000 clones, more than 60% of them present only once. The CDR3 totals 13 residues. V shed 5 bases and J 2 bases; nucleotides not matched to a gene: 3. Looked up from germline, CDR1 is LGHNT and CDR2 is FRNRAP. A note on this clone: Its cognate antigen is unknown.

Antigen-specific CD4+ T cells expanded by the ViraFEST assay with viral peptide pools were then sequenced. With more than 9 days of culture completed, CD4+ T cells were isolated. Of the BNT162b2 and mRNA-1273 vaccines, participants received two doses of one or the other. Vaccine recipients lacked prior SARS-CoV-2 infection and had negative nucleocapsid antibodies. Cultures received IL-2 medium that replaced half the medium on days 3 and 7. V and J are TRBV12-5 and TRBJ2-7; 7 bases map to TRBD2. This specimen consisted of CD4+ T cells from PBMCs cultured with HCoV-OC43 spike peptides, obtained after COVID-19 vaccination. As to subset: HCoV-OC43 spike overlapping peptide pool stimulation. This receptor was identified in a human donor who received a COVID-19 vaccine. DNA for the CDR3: TGTGCTAGTGGTCCAGGACTAGCCTACGAGCAGTACGTC. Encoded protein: CASGPGLAYEQYV.